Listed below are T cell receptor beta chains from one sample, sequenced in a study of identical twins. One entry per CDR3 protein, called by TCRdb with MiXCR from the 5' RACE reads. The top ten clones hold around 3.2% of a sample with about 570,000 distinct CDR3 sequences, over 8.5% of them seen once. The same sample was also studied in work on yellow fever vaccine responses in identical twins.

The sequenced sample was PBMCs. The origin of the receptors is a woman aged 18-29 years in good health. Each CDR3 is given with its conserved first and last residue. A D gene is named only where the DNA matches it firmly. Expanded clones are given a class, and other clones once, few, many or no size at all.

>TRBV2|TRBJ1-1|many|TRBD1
TGTGCCAGCAGTGGACAGGGGGCCGTGGCTTTCTTT
CASSGQGAVAFF
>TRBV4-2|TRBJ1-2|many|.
TGTGCCAGCAGCCAAGAAATGACAGGACCTAACTATGGCTACACCTTC
CASSQEMTGPNYGYTF
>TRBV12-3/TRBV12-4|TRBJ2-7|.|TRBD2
TGTGCCAGCAGGACCGGGACTAGCCACTCCTACGAGCAGTACTTC
CASRTGTSHSYEQYF
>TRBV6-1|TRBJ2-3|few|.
TGTGCCAGCAGAAGGTCGGAGGGAGGAGATACGCAGTATTTT
CASRRSEGGDTQYF
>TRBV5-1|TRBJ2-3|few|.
TGCGCCAGCAGAGACGGGGCAGATACGCAGTATTTT
CASRDGADTQYF
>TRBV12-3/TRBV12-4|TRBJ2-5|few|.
TGTGCCAGCAGTCAGGACAGGGAGGGGGGGAAGACCCAGTACTTC
CASSQDREGGKTQYF
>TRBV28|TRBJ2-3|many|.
TGTGCCAGCAGTCGCTTCCCAGATACGCAGTATTTT
CASSRFPDTQYF
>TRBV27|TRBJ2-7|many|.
TGTGCCAGCAATGGGGGTAACGAGCAGTACTTC
CASNGGNEQYF
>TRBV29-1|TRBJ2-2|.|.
TGCAGCGTTGCCGCGGGGTCTAGTAACACCGGGGAGCTGTTTTTT
CSVAAGSSNTGELFF
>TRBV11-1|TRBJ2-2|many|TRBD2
TGTGCCAGCAGCTCATCCCGAGGCCTAGCGGGAGAGCTCGGGGAGCTGTTTTTT
CASSSSRGLAGELGELFF
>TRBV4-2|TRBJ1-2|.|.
TGTGCCAGCAGCGGGACCGTTGGTCACTATGGCTACACCTTC
CASSGTVGHYGYTF
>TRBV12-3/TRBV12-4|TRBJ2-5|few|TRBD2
TGTGCCAGCAGTTTAGCGGCTAGCGGGGGGCCCCAAGAGACCCAGTACTTC
CASSLAASGGPQETQYF
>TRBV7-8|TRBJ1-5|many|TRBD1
TGTGCCAGCAGTATCCGGGACAGGGTTGGTCAGCCCCAGCATTTT
CASSIRDRVGQPQHF
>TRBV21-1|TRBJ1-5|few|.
TGTGCCAGCAGCACCCGGGACCGAAGAGAACTTAATCAGCCCCAGCATTTT
CASSTRDRRELNQPQHF
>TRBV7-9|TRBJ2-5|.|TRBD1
TGTGCCAGCAGCTTATACGGGACAGGGGGCGAACAAGAGACCCAGTACTTC
CASSLYGTGGEQETQYF
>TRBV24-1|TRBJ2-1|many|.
TGTGCCACCAGTGATTCGAATTCCGGGCCCGAGTTCTATGAGCAGTTCTTC
CATSDSNSGPEFYEQFF
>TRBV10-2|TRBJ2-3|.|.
TGCGCCACCAGACTACCCCAACGCACAGATACGCAGTATTTT
CATRLPQRTDTQYF
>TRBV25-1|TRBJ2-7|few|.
TGTGCCAGCAGTGAAGGCCTGCGGGGGCAGTACTTC
CASSEGLRGQYF
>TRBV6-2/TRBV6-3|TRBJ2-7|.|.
TGTGCCAGCAGGTTCCTGGCAACCTACGAGCAGTACTTC
CASRFLATYEQYF
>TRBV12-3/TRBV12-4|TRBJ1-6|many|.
TGTGCCAGCAGTTTTGGGGCCGGGGATTCACCCCTCCACTTT
CASSFGAGDSPLHF
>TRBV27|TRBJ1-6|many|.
TGTGCCAGCAGTTTAGAGGGGGGTAATTCAGGCCCCCTCCACTTT
CASSLEGGNSGPLHF
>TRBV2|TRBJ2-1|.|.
TGTGCCTCTTCCGGGACTCCGACGAATGAGCAGTTCTTC
CASSGTPTNEQFF